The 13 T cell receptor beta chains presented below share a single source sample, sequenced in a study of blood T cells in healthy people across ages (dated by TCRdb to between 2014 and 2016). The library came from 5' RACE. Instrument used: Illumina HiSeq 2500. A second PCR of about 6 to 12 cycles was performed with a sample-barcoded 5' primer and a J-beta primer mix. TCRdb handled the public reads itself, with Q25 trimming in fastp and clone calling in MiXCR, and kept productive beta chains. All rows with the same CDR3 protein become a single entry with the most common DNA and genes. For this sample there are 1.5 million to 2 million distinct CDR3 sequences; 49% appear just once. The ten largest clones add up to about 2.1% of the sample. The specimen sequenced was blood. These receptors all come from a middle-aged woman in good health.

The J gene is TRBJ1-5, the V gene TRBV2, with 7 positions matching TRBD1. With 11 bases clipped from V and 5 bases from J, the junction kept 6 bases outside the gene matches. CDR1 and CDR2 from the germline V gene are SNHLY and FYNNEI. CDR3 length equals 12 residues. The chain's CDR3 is CAVGQADQPQHF. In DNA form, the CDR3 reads TGTGCCGTAGGACAGGCCGATCAGCCCCAGCATTTT.

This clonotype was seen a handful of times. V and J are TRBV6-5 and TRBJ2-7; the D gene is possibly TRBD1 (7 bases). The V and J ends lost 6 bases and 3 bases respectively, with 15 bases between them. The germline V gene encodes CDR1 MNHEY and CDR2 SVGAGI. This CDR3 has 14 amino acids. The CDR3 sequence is CASRPRGEVYEQYF. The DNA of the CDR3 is TGTGCCAGCAGACCCAGGGGGGAGGTCTACGAGCAGTACTTC.

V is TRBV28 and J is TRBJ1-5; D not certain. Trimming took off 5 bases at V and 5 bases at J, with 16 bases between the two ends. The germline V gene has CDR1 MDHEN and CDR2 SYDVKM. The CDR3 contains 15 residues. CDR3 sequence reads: CASSPRPAPHQPQHF. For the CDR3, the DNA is TGTGCCAGCAGTCCCCGTCCCGCTCCCCATCAGCCCCAGCATTTT.

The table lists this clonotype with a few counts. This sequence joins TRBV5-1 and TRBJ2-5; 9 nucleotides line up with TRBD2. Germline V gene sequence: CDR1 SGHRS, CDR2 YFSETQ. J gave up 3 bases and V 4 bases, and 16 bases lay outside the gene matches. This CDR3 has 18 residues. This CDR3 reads CASSPGRASGALEETQYF. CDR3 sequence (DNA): TGCGCCAGCAGCCCCGGTAGGGCTAGCGGGGCACTAGAAGAGACCCAGTACTTC. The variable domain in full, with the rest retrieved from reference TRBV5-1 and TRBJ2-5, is KAGVTQTPRYLIKTRGQQVTLSCSPISGHRSVSWYQQTPGQGLQFLFEYFSETQRNKGNFPGRFSGRQFSNSRSEMNVSTLELGDSALYLCASSPGRASGALEETQYFGPGTRLLVL.

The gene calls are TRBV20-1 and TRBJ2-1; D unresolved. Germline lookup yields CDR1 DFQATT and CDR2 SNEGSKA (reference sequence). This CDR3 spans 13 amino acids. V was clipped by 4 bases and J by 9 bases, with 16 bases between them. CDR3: CSAKATLESEQFF. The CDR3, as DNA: TGCAGTGCTAAGGCTACTCTAGAAAGTGAGCAGTTCTTC.

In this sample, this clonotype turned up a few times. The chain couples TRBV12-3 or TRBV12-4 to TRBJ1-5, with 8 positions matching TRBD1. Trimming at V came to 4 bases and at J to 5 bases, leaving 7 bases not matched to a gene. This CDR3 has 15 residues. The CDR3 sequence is CASSSSSRGHQPQHF. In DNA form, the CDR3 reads TGTGCCAGCAGTTCGAGCTCCAGGGGGCATCAGCCCCAGCATTTT.

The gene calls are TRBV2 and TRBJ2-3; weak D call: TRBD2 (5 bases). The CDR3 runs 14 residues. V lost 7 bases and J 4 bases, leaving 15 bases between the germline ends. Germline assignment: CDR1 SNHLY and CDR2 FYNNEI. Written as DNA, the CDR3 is TGTGCCAGCATCCCCACCGGGGTGGCAGATACGCAGTATTTT. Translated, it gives CASIPTGVADTQYF.

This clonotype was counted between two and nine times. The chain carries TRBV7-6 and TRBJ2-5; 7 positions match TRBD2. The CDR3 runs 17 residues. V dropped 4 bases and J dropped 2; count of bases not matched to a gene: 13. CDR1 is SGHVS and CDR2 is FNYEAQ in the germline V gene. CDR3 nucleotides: TGTGCCAGCAGCTCACTTTCTGTTGCGGGACTACAAGAGACCCAGTACTTC. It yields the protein CASSSLSVAGLQETQYF. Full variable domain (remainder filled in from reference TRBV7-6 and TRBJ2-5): GAGVSQSPRYKVTKRGQDVALRCDPISGHVSLYWYRQALGQGPEFLTYFNYEAQQDKSGLPNDRFSAERPEGSISTLTIQRTEQRDSAMYRCASSSLSVAGLQETQYFGPGTRLLVL.

CDR3 protein: CASSVRAAGEQYF. CDR3 DNA: TGTGCCAGCAGTGTGAGGGCGGCGGGGGAGCAGTACTTC. The chain recombines TRBV27 with TRBJ2-7; the D gene is possibly TRBD2 (6 bases). Trimming cost V 5 bases and J 7 bases, with 15 bases left between them. This CDR3 has 13 amino acids. Germline V gives CDR1 MNHEY, CDR2 SMNVEV (reference sequence).

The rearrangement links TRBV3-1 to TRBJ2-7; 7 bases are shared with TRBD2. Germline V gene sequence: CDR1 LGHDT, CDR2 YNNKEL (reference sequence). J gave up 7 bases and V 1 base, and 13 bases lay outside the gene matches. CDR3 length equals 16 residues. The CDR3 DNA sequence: TGTGCCAGCAGCCAAGGACACAGCGGGGTATACAATGAGCAGTACTTC. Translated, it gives CASSQGHSGVYNEQYF.

DNA for the CDR3: TGTGCCATCAGTAAGAGCGGGGGCTCCTCCTACAATGAGCAGTTCTTC. Translating it yields CAISKSGGSSYNEQFF. This chain connects TRBV10-3 to TRBJ2-1; 8 nucleotides align to TRBD2. Germline V gene sequence: CDR1 ENHRY, CDR2 SYGVKD. V shed 5 bases, J shed 0 bases, and the junction held 6 bases outside the gene matches. The CDR3 covers 16 residues.

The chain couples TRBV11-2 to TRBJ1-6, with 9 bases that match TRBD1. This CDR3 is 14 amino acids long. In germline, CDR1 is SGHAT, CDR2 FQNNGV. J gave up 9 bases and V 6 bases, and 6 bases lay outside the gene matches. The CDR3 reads CASRRDRVASPLHF. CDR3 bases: TGTGCCAGCAGACGGGACAGGGTGGCTTCACCCCTCCACTTT. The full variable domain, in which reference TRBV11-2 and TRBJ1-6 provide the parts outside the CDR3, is EAGVAQSPRYKIIEKRQSVAFWCNPISGHATLYWYQQILGQGPKLLIQFQNNGVVDDSQLPKDRFSAERLKGVDSTLKIQPAKLEDSAVYLCASRRDRVASPLHFGNGTRLTVT.

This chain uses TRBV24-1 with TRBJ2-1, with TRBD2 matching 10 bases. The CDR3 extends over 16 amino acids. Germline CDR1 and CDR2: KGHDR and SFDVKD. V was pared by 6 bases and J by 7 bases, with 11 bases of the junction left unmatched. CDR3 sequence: CATSNWSGGATNEQFF. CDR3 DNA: TGTGCCACCAGTAATTGGAGCGGGGGGGCAACAAATGAGCAGTTCTTC.